Sequencing of this T cell receptor beta chain was carried out in a study of CD8 T cells in Susac syndrome. Germline V lookup: CDR1 MNHNY, CDR2 SVGAGI (reference sequence). J lost 4 bases, V lost 6 bases, and 8 bases had no gene match. The CDR3 extends over 15 amino acids. Random hexamers served to reverse transcribe roughly 0.5 to 1 ug RNA. TCRdb analysed the immunoSEQ multiplex PCR reads with MiXCR anew, one entry per CDR3 protein. This table has approximately 230,000 distinct CDR3 sequences, around 95% appearing once. J is TRBJ2-1 and V is TRBV6-6, with 8 bases aligning to TRBD2. This sequence originates from a human donor with multiple sclerosis. The sample was CD4+ T cells from PBMCs. The DNA of the CDR3 is TGTGCCAGCAGCAAAAGCGGGAGTCCGTACAATGAGCAGTTCTTC. Translating gives CASSKSGSPYNEQFF.